The 20 T cell receptor beta chains given below trace back to one sample, sequenced in a study of shared clonotypes between healthy human individuals. The assay was immunoSEQ multiplex PCR, and TCRdb's table has in-frame clones only and misses some. The sample has approximately 1,500,000 clones; 98% are singletons. Sequencing was carried out using naive CD4+ T cells sorted from blood. Stated subset: CD45RA+ positively selected. These receptors all come from a man under 40 in good health.

Concerning this clone itself: In the same sample, other DNA sequences code for this CDR3. V usage is TRBV7-2 and J usage is TRBJ2-5; a weak D match, TRBD2 (6 bases). This CDR3 is built from 14 residues. Trimming pared 0 bases from V and 5 bases from J, leaving 10 bases between. Germline V gene lookup returns CDR1 SGHTA and CDR2 FQGNSA. CDR3 protein: CASSLAGAGETQYF. CDR3 nucleotide sequence: TGTGCCAGCAGCTTAGCTGGGGCGGGGGAGACCCAGTACTTC.

This rearrangement joins TRBV2 to TRBJ1-4, with 8 bases matching TRBD1. CDR1 and CDR2 (germline): SNHLY, FYNNEI. The V and J ends lost 2 bases and 8 bases, in that order; junction bases with no gene match: 1. The CDR3 sequence is 13 residues long. The CDR3 here is CASSERDREKLFF. As DNA, the CDR3 is TGTGCCAGCAGTGAAAGGGACAGGGAAAAACTGTTTTTT.

This sequence joins TRBV9 and TRBJ1-1, with TRBD1 identical over 8 bases. In germline, CDR1 is SGDLS, CDR2 YYNGEE. Trimming took 2 bases from V and 2 from J; bases not matched to a gene: 8. This CDR3 region has 16 residues. The CDR3 protein is CASSVEQGVSNTEAFF. The CDR3 bases are TGTGCCAGCAGCGTCGAACAGGGGGTCTCCAACACTGAAGCTTTCTTT.

The chain is built from TRBV6-6 and TRBJ1-5; unclear D gene. The CDR3 consists of 12 residues. Trimming took 2 bases from V and 4 from J, leaving 3 bases between them. CDR1 MNHNY and CDR2 SVGAGI come from the germline V gene (reference sequence). The CDR3 loop is CASSYTNQPQHF. In nucleotides, the CDR3 is TGTGCCAGCAGTTACACTAATCAGCCCCAGCATTTT.

The chain carries TRBV21-1 and TRBJ1-1. TRBV21-1 is labeled a pseudogene. This CDR3 contains 16 residues. The CDR3 protein is CASSKGRGGGGTEAFF. CDR3 nucleotides: TGTGCCAGCAGCAAAGGACGGGGTGGAGGGGGCACTGAAGCTTTCTTT.

The V and J genes are TRBV10-3 and TRBJ1-4; D uncertain. The CDR3 contains 14 residues. Trimming took 11 bases from V and 4 from J, leaving 17 bases between them. CDR1 and CDR2 (germline): ENHRY, SYGVKD. CDR3 sequence: CASNQPGSNEKLFF. The CDR3 DNA reads as TGTGCCTCAAACCAACCCGGGAGTAATGAAAAACTGTTTTTT.

A remark on this clone: Other DNA sequences of this sample code for an identical CDR3. V is TRBV11-3 and J is TRBJ2-6; the D gene is possibly TRBD2 (5 bases). V was pared by 5 bases and J by 1 base, with 9 bases between. Germline CDR1 and CDR2: SGHNT and YENEEA. The length of the CDR3 is 15 residues. CDR3 in amino acids: CASSLGGSGANVLTF. For the CDR3, the DNA is TGTGCCAGCAGCCTAGGAGGATCTGGGGCCAACGTCCTGACTTTC.

This chain joins TRBV28 and TRBJ1-4; possible D gene TRBD1, 5 bases. Deletions cut 3 bases from V and 0 bases from J, with 20 bases between. Germline lookup yields CDR1 MDHEN and CDR2 SYDVKM. This CDR3 region has 19 residues. Written as DNA, the CDR3 is TGTGCCAGCAGTTTGGTACAGGCCCGCACGGCTGCAACTAATGAAAAACTGTTTTTT. Its translation is CASSLVQARTAATNEKLFF.

The V call is TRBV19, the J call TRBJ1-4, with 7 positions matching TRBD1. The CDR3 length is 15 residues. V shed 10 bases and J 6 bases; nucleotides not matched to a gene: 14. Germline V gene sequence: CDR1 LNHDA, CDR2 SQIVND (reference sequence). DNA for the CDR3: TGTGCCACCCGGGGAGGGGGCGTTTTTCATGAAAAACTGTTTTTT. This encodes CATRGGGVFHEKLFF.

The chain has TRBV5-3 and TRBJ2-7; 10 bases are shared with TRBD2. TRBV5-3 is an ORF, with its function uncertain. V was pared by 2 bases and J by 3 bases, with 5 bases of the junction left unmatched. The length of the CDR3 is 15 residues. The CDR3 loop is CARSFGPSGSYEQYF. The CDR3 nucleotides are TGTGCCAGAAGCTTTGGTCCTAGCGGGAGCTACGAGCAGTACTTC.

V is TRBV9 and J is TRBJ2-7; no reliable D call. This CDR3 has 16 amino acids. Trimming cost V 0 bases and J 2 bases, with 15 bases left between them. Germline-derived CDR1 and CDR2 are SGDLS and YYNGEE. CDR3 in amino acids: CASSVGFQDLTYEQYF. DNA of the CDR3: TGTGCCAGCAGCGTAGGGTTCCAAGACCTTACCTACGAGCAGTACTTC.

The chain employs TRBV11-2 and TRBJ2-2; 8 bases align to TRBD2. Trimming cost V 7 bases and J 5 bases; bases outside gene matches: 9. The CDR3 has 15 residues. Germline CDR1 SGHAT, CDR2 FQNNGV. The CDR3 protein is CASNQGLAATGELFF. CDR3 bases: TGTGCCAGCAACCAAGGACTAGCTGCTACCGGGGAGCTGTTTTTT.

The chain links TRBV15 to TRBJ2-1, with 7 bases that match TRBD2. Germline-derived CDR1 and CDR2 are LNHNV and YYDKDF (reference sequence). Trimming took 0 bases from V and 6 from J; bases not matched to a gene: 11. CDR3 length: 17 residues. The DNA of the CDR3 is TGTGCCACCAGCAGAGATATATCCCGGGAGGTGTCCAATGAGCAGTTCTTC. Translation gives CATSRDISREVSNEQFF.

This rearrangement joins TRBV27 to TRBJ1-1; D unresolved. The germline CDR1 and CDR2 sequences are MNHEY and SMNVEV (reference sequence). Between the trimmed V and J ends, which lost 7 bases and 8 bases, there was a span of 17 bases. CDR3 size: 13 residues. The CDR3 DNA reads TGTGCCAGCATCATAAGGGTGTCCGGGGAAGCTTTCTTT. Protein product: CASIIRVSGEAFF.

This sequence joins TRBV4-3 and TRBJ2-3; tentative D call: TRBD2 (6 bases). V lost 0 bases, J lost 3 bases, and 10 bases lay in between. There are 15 residues in the CDR3. Germline V gives CDR1 LGHNA, CDR2 YSLEER. The chain's CDR3 is CASSQDLGGTDTQYF. The CDR3 coding sequence is TGCGCCAGCAGCCAAGATCTCGGGGGAACAGATACGCAGTATTTT.

The genes are TRBV5-4 and TRBJ2-3, with 11 bases lining up with TRBD2. CDR3 length: 17 amino acids. The trim removed 4 bases at V and 5 bases at J, leaving 12 bases unmatched. Germline V gene lookup returns CDR1 SGHNT and CDR2 YYREEE (reference sequence). CDR3 protein: CASSLGKLAGVVDTQYF. CDR3 sequence (DNA): TGTGCCAGCAGCCTGGGAAAACTAGCGGGAGTGGTAGATACGCAGTATTTT.

V gene TRBV11-2 combines with J gene TRBJ2-1; D remains unclear. The CDR3 covers 17 residues. Germline V CDR1 and CDR2: SGHAT, FQNNGV. Trimming stripped 1 base from V and 0 bases from J, with 13 bases between. The CDR3 loop is CASSLAGEKSSYNEQFF. Written as DNA, the CDR3 is TGTGCCAGCAGCTTAGCAGGCGAGAAGAGCTCCTACAATGAGCAGTTCTTC.

J is TRBJ2-7 and V is TRBV7-9; 9 nucleotides match TRBD1. CDR1 is SEHNR and CDR2 is FQNEAQ in the germline V gene (reference sequence). Trimming at V came to 5 bases and at J to 5 bases, leaving 7 bases not matched to a gene. This CDR3 spans 14 amino acids. CDR3 sequence reads: CASSPQGADDEQYF. In DNA form, the CDR3 reads TGTGCCAGCAGCCCACAGGGGGCGGACGACGAGCAGTACTTC.

The chain is built from TRBV7-2 and TRBJ2-2; TRBD2 matches 7 bases. Losses at the gene ends were 1 base for V and 0 bases for J; bases not matched to a gene: 8. Germline V CDR1 and CDR2: SGHTA, FQGNSA. CDR3 length: 18 amino acids. The CDR3 coding sequence is TGTGCCAGCAGCTTAGGGGTCTTGGCGGGGGCGAACACCGGGGAGCTGTTTTTT. As protein: CASSLGVLAGANTGELFF.

This clone was seen a single time. This chain links TRBV5-1 with TRBJ1-4; TRBD1 is a possible D gene (6 bases). V lost 0 bases to trimming and J lost 7 bases, with 10 bases between them. Germline CDR1 SGHRS, CDR2 YFSETQ. The CDR3 has 14 amino acids. The CDR3 loop reads CASSLAQGTEKLFF. CDR3 DNA: TGCGCCAGCAGCTTGGCACAGGGAACTGAAAAACTGTTTTTT.